The entry that follows covers one T cell receptor (beta chain) sequence. Its recognized antigen is unknown. Base quality data are lacking; no much larger clone is found one base away. This specimen comes from a study of T cell responses to AZD1222 COVID-19 vaccine (dated by TCRdb to the early 2020s). General notes on the study: A total of just over 230 trial participants underwent TCR sequencing, of whom about 210 received two doses of AZD1222 and approximately 25 received two doses of the MenACWY control vaccine. Trial participants were enrolled into age subgroups of 18-55, 56-69 and 70-plus years, which contained around 150, 29 and 61 TCR-sequenced participants, respectively.

CDR3 length: 13 amino acids, cysteine to phenylalanine. Only the CDR3 DNA stays, 39 bases, in frame from base 1. The trim is 4 bases for V and 0 bases for J, with a gap of 6 bases between the germline ends. From the germline V gene (reference sequence), CDR1 is LNHDA and CDR2 is SQIVND. The sample's time point, from its label and the paper: about 28 days (+/-7) after the second vaccine dose. AZD1222 recipients given second doses at about 4 weeks or at about 12 weeks were pooled, since spike-specific TCR depth and breadth were not found to differ between the two schedules. Vaccinee samples came from UK trials COV001 and COV002, including a single-blind randomized controlled phase 2/3 trial of AZD1222 (ChAdOx1 nCoV-19) in healthy adults. For TCRbeta chain sequencing, PBMC samples were collected from trial participants at day 0 and at day 28 after the second dose. Summary of the overall study and its limitations: The 56-69-year group was small, and its depth increase did not reach significance, likely because of low power. Conclusions about previously exposed vaccinees were limited because only six AZD1222 recipients were SARS-CoV-2 seropositive at baseline. Nearly half of unique spike-specific TCRs reportedly recognized epitopes outside regions mutated in the B.1.351 and B.1.1.7 variants. Participants were mostly white British and included more females than males, and it was suggested by the authors that clonal diversity may have been underestimated. Because no samples from the day 14 peak response were available, repertoires could be characterized only after the peak T cell response. The whole spike protein was spanned by vaccine-associated CD4 TCRs, and dominant responses were seen in regions 160-218 and 743-854. A significant rise in spike-specific TCR breadth and depth was observed after two AZD1222 doses relative to day 0 and relative to MenACWY recipients.

The CDR3 regions of human TCRbeta chains were subjected to immunosequencing. The paper's data handling went like this. TCRs in the repertoires were compared against a reference library of SARS-CoV-2-specific TCRs that had been generated with the MIRA antigen-specificity platform. Breadth meant the fraction of unique TCRs that were SARS-CoV-2-associated, whereas depth meant the fraction of total T cells that were SARS-CoV-2-associated. Using the MIRA data, every spike-specific TCR was mapped to the spike region that the TCR reacted to and assigned to either a CD4 or a CD8 class. Log10-transformed breadth and depth values were compared by one-way ANOVA with Sidak's multiple comparisons tests. Drawn from immuneACCESS, this table holds only the in-frame rearrangements with V and J called that TCRdb kept. Clones are partly lost; checked studies trace under half to an unresolved V gene and leave the rest unexplained. V, J and clone size were drawn from that table, and D and trimming were deduced from the DNA. The sample profile shows about 73,000 clones; roughly nine tenths of them were found once. The ten largest clones add up to about 9.3% of the sample.

The specimen was peripheral blood, collected 28 days after the second AZD1222 dose. The chain was built from TRBV19 and TRBJ1-2, and perhaps TRBD1 as D gene, on 5 matching bases. The source is an adult who received the AZD1222 COVID-19 vaccine. The CDR3 protein sequence reads: CASSTGANYGYTF. The DNA reads TGTGCCAGTAGTACGGGGGCTAACTATGGCTACACCTTC.